These 22 T cell receptor beta chains were sequenced from one sample in a study of CD8+ T cells in alopecia areata. Treatment reported: oral pan-JAK inhibitor, 5-10 mg twice daily. TCR sequencing used cDNA made by reverse transcription of extracted RNA. Some clones are missing from TCRdb's copy, which holds only in-frame ones; the method was immunoSEQ multiplex PCR. The repertoire holds about 76,000 clones, with around 67% as singletons. Material: CD8+ T cells sorted from blood, obtained at week 24, from a patient treated with tofacitinib. The receptors shown here come from a human donor with alopecia areata.

The J gene is TRBJ2-7, the V gene TRBV5-1; no definite D call. Germline-derived CDR1 and CDR2 are SGHRS and YFSETQ. The CDR3 sequence is 13 residues long. V gave up 4 bases and J gave up 2 bases, with 10 bases separating them. The CDR3 reads CASSPPGPYEQYF. The CDR3 region has the DNA TGCGCCAGCAGCCCCCCGGGCCCCTACGAGCAGTACTTC.

This clone has just a few counts. V and J are TRBV7-8 and TRBJ2-7; TRBD1 aligns across 10 bases. From germline, CDR1 is SGHVS and CDR2 FQNEAQ. Germline trimming cut 5 bases from V and 0 bases from J; bases unmatched to any gene: 1. The CDR3 spans 14 residues. The CDR3 bases are TGTGCCAGCAGCGGACAGGGGGGCTCCTACGAGCAGTACTTC. It codes for CASSGQGGSYEQYF.

The rearrangement uses TRBV29-1 and TRBJ1-2; TRBD1 might be the D (6 bases). This CDR3 is 13 amino acids long. Germline-derived CDR1 and CDR2 are SQVTM and ANQGSEA. V lost 7 bases and J lost 8, with 20 bases in between. CDR3 amino acids: CSALMGGADGYTF. CDR3 nucleotide sequence: TGCAGCGCCCTCATGGGGGGCGCGGACGGCTACACCTTC.

The rearrangement links TRBV7-2 to TRBJ2-3; D possibly matches TRBD1 or TRBD2 (6 bases each). Germline CDR1 is SGHTA and CDR2 is FQGNSA. The CDR3 is 14 residues long. With 6 bases removed from V and 6 bases from J, the gap between germline ends came to 16 bases. The CDR3 DNA follows: TGTGCCAGCAGTTGGGTCCCGGGGGCCGATACGCAGTATTTT. Its protein product is CASSWVPGADTQYF.

The V call is TRBV2, the J call TRBJ2-3, with TRBD2 identical over 15 bases. Germline lookup yields CDR1 SNHLY and CDR2 FYNNEI. The J segment lost 1 base and the V segment lost 8 bases, leaving 10 bases of the junction unmatched. There are 18 residues in the CDR3. The CDR3 sequence: CASLSSGLAGGGTDTQYF. In DNA form, the CDR3 reads TGTGCCAGCTTAAGTTCGGGACTAGCGGGAGGAGGCACAGATACGCAGTATTTT.

This chain joins TRBV29-1 and TRBJ2-7; D possibly uses TRBD1 or TRBD2 (5 bases each). The V and J ends lost 4 bases and 6 bases respectively, with 13 bases between them. The CDR3 spans 12 residues. The germline V gene encodes CDR1 SQVTM and CDR2 ANQGSEA. The CDR3 nucleotides read TGCAGCGTTGTGGCAGGGAGCCCCGAGCAGTACTTC. Protein: CSVVAGSPEQYF.

The J gene is TRBJ1-2, the V gene TRBV28; 10 bases line up with TRBD1. This CDR3 spans 17 amino acids. Trimming took 6 bases from V and 8 from J; bases not matched to a gene: 18. The V gene's germline CDR1 is MDHEN and CDR2 SYDVKM. The chain's CDR3 is CASSPLTYRDRGHGYTF. The CDR3 nucleotides are TGTGCCAGCAGCCCACTCACTTACCGGGACAGGGGTCACGGCTACACCTTC.

This clone was observed a few times. A read error may produce the germline difference seen at one junction end. The chain has TRBV29-1 and TRBJ1-3; 8 nucleotides match TRBD1. CDR3 size: 15 residues. Germline V gene sequence: CDR1 SQVTM, CDR2 ANQGSEA. CDR3 DNA sequence: TGCAGCGTGGAAGTCGACAGGGGTTTTGGAAACACCATATATTTT. Translation: CSVEVDRGFGNTIYF.

The V and J genes are TRBV29-1 and TRBJ2-2; possibly TRBD2 for D (5 bases). Germline loops: CDR1 SQVTM, CDR2 ANQGSEA. The V and J ends lost 6 bases and 7 bases respectively, with 9 bases between them. The CDR3 extends over 11 amino acids. Here the CDR3 DNA reads TGCAGCGTCGGGGATTACGGGGAGCTGTTTTTT. This encodes CSVGDYGELFF.

This chain uses TRBV6-5 with TRBJ2-4; D ambiguous. This CDR3 comprises 15 residues. Germline V gives CDR1 MNHEY, CDR2 SVGAGI. Trimming pared 2 bases from V and 1 base from J, leaving 9 bases between. The CDR3 DNA sequence: TGTGCCAGCAGTTACGGGTCCCCCGCCAAAAACATTCAGTACTTC. Protein: CASSYGSPAKNIQYF.

The J gene is TRBJ2-5, the V gene TRBV4-3, with D possibly matching TRBD1 (6 bases). V dropped 0 bases and J dropped 4 bases, with 12 bases sitting between them. The CDR3 loop spans 15 amino acids. Germline CDR1 reads LGHNA; CDR2 reads YSLEER. The chain's CDR3 is CASSQDIGGTETQYF. CDR3 nucleotides: TGCGCCAGCAGCCAAGATATAGGGGGTACAGAGACCCAGTACTTC.

The J gene is TRBJ2-2, the V gene TRBV13; D is undetermined. Trimming cost V 0 bases and J 7 bases, with 3 bases left between them. The CDR3 runs to 12 residues. Germline V gene lookup returns CDR1 PRHDT and CDR2 FYEKMQ (reference sequence). CDR3 residues: CASSLGVGELFF. For the CDR3, the DNA is TGTGCCAGCAGCTTAGGCGTCGGGGAGCTGTTTTTT.

The rearrangement uses TRBV19 and TRBJ2-1; TRBD1 might be the D (6 bases). This CDR3 contains 12 residues. CDR1 is LNHDA, CDR2 SQIVND, per germline (reference sequence). Between the trimmed V and J ends, which lost 10 bases and 4 bases, there was a span of 11 bases. The CDR3 sequence is CATEQGYNEQFF. CDR3 in DNA: TGTGCCACCGAACAGGGTTACAATGAGCAGTTCTTC. Full variable domain (remainder filled in from reference TRBV19 and TRBJ2-1): DGGITQSPKYLFRKEGQNVTLSCEQNLNHDAMYWYRQDPGQGLRLIYYSQIVNDFQKGDIAEGYSVSREKKESFPLTVTSAQKNPTAFYLCATEQGYNEQFFGPGTRLTVL.

V is TRBV29-1 and J is TRBJ1-5, with 7 bases matching TRBD1. Germline V lookup: CDR1 SQVTM, CDR2 ANQGSEA. The CDR3 is 16 amino acids. Trimming removed 4 bases from V and 0 bases from J; junction bases left unmatched: 9. The CDR3 DNA reads as TGCAGCGTTGCAATGGAGGGGGCTGGTAGCAATCAGCCCCAGCATTTT. Residues: CSVAMEGAGSNQPQHF.

This clone was seen many times. The genes are TRBV7-2 and TRBJ2-1; 9 bases fit TRBD2. Germline-derived CDR1 and CDR2 are SGHTA and FQGNSA. CDR3 length: 15 amino acids. With 6 bases clipped from V and 3 bases from J, the junction kept 6 bases outside the gene matches. The CDR3 here is CASRLSGGIYNEQFF. CDR3 sequence (DNA): TGTGCCAGCAGACTAAGCGGGGGGATCTACAATGAGCAGTTCTTC.

This chain links TRBV4-3 with TRBJ2-7; 9 positions match TRBD2. Germline CDR1 LGHNA, CDR2 YSLEER. The CDR3 sequence is 16 residues long. Trimming took 0 bases from V and 3 from J; bases not matched to a gene: 6. CDR3 nucleotides: TGCGCCAGCAGCCAAGACACCGGGACTAGCAGCTACGAGCAGTACTTC. This gives the protein CASSQDTGTSSYEQYF.

This clone was observed a few times. The rearrangement links TRBV7-2 to TRBJ2-7; D unclear. CDR1 SGHTA and CDR2 FQGNSA come from the germline V gene. The CDR3 runs to 15 residues. V was clipped by 5 bases and J by 0 bases, with 14 bases between them. CDR3 loop: CASSPTGFISYEQYF. The CDR3, as DNA: TGTGCCAGCAGCCCCACGGGTTTCATCTCCTACGAGCAGTACTTC.

The chain is built from TRBV7-2 and TRBJ2-3; D may be TRBD2 (6 bases). The germline V gene has CDR1 SGHTA and CDR2 FQGNSA. The CDR3 sequence is 13 residues long. The V and J ends lost 4 bases and 6 bases respectively, with 11 bases between them. The CDR3 loop is CASSSPSGDTQYF. The DNA of the CDR3 is TGTGCCAGCAGCTCCCCCAGCGGGGATACGCAGTATTTT. Combining the CDR3 with reference TRBV7-2 and TRBJ2-3 gives the whole variable domain GAGVSQSPSNKVTEKGKDVELRCDPISGHTALYWYRQSLGQGLEFLIYFQGNSAPDKSGLPSDRFSAERTGGSVSTLTIQRTQQEDSAVYLCASSSPSGDTQYFGPGTRLTVL.

This clone was observed a few times. The CDR3 is CATSSNYEQYF. The DNA of the CDR3 is TGTGCCACCAGCAGTAACTACGAGCAGTACTTC. The chain has TRBV15 and TRBJ2-7; D ambiguous. Between the trimmed V and J ends, which lost 3 bases and 3 bases, there was a span of 3 bases. The CDR3 is 11 amino acids. Germline lookup yields CDR1 LNHNV and CDR2 YYDKDF (reference sequence).

This chain connects TRBV7-9 to TRBJ2-2; D gene unclear. The CDR3 consists of 13 residues. Looked up from germline, CDR1 is SEHNR and CDR2 is FQNEAQ (reference sequence). Trimming stripped 5 bases from V and 6 bases from J, with 10 bases between. As DNA, the CDR3 is TGTGCCAGCAGCCCCTTGGGCGCCGGGGAGCTGTTTTTT. Translating gives CASSPLGAGELFF.

This clone was seen only once. This CDR3 is CASGPYRDTYNEQFF. The CDR3 bases are TGCGCCAGCGGCCCGTACAGGGACACCTACAATGAGCAGTTCTTC. The chain is built from TRBV4-3 and TRBJ2-1; TRBD1 is a possible D gene (6 bases). The CDR3 covers 15 residues. Trimming stripped 8 bases from V and 2 bases from J, with 16 bases between. Germline values: CDR1 LGHNA, CDR2 YSLEER.

The J gene is TRBJ1-1, the V gene TRBV29-1; a possible D gene is TRBD1 (6 bases). The germline gives CDR1 SQVTM, CDR2 ANQGSEA. This CDR3 spans 12 amino acids. V lost 1 base and J 7 bases, leaving 10 bases between the germline ends. CDR3 nucleotides: TGCAGCGTTGAAGCGATGACAGGTGAAGCTTTCTTT. This encodes CSVEAMTGEAFF.